What follows is one T cell receptor beta chain and its context. TCRdb's table, derived via immunoSEQ multiplex PCR, lists solely in-frame clones and lacks some. The repertoire holds roughly 18,000 clones, with roughly three fifths as singletons. This sample was taken from a study of radiation and T cells in renal cell carcinoma. Stated treatment: treatment-naive control, cytoreductive nephrectomy. Treatment-naive patients without radiation supplied the control tumors at nephrectomy. This CDR3 comprises 13 residues. Trimming took 4 bases from V and 2 from J, leaving 3 bases between them. Germline CDR1 and CDR2: LNHDA and SQIVND (reference sequence).

The sequence was collected from a middle-aged man with renal cell carcinoma. The sequencing here drew on tumor tissue, taken from a patient whose treatment was nephrectomy without radiotherapy. The rearrangement links TRBV19 to TRBJ2-6; D is unclear. Here the CDR3 DNA reads TGTGCCAGTAGTAATGCTGGGGCCAACGTCCTGACTTTC. Amino acid sequence: CASSNAGANVLTF.